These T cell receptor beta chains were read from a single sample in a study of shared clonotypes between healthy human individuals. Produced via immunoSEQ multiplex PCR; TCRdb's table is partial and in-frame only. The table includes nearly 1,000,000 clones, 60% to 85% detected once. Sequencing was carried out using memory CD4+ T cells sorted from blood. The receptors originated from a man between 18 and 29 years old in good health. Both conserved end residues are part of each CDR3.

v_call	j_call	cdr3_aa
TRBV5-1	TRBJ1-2	CASRLQGAKEGYTF
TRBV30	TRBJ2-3	CAWDRDSSTDTQYF
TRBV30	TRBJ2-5	CAWSSGAGLQETQYF
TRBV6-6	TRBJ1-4	CASSSRDTQGEKLFF
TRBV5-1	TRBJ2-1	CASSLEVGEQFF
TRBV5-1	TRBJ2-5	CASSLLPGTQETQYF
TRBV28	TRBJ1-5	CASAPGGASQPQHF
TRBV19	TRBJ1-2	CASSKAAGVGYTF
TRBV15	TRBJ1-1	CATSRERNTEAFF
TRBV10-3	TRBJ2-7	CATSPGRQDEQYF
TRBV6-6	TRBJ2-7	CASSPRGQPLREQYF
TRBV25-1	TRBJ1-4	CASSELGGLEKLFF
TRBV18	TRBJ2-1	CASSPASPSSYNEQFF
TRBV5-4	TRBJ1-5	CASSLGPAGNQPQHF
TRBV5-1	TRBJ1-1	CASSLMTVNTEAFF
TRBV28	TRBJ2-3	CAGTTGGETDTQYF
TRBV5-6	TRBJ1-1	CASSWGTGKWGTEAFF
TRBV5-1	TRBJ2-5	CASSQTGEETETQYF
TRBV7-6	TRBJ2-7	CASSPTRDEQYF
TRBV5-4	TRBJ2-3	CASSPGQGDTQYF
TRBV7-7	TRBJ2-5	CASSPVRGETQYF
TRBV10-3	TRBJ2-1	CAISEAGNDYNEQFF
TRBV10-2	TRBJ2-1	CASSEGASGGNNEQFF
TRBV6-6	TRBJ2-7	CASAGGGYEQYF
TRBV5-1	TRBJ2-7	CASSLAGQATNEQYF
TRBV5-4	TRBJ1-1	CASRPDTLGEAFF
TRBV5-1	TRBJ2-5	CASSFTPQETQYF
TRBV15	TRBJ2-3	CATSRADRDTQYF
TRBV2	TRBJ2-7	CASKGRGLAEYYEQYF
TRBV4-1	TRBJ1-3	CASSQGLGAAVSGNTIYF
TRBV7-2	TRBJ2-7	CASSSGTTPREQYF
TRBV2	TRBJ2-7	CASSVEAGGTYEQYF
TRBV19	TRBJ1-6	CASSIGKVSPLHF
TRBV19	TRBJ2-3	CASSRDFRTDTQYF
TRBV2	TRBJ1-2	CASTGDIYGYTF
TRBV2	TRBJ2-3	CASTVEMADTQYF
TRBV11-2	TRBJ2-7	CASSQRQASEQYF
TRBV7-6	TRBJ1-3	CASSLNGLSSGNTIYF
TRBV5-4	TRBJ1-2	CASSFATDRGYGYTF
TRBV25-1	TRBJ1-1	CASSVRRDTEAFF
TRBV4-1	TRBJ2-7	CASSQPYGTGRYEQYF
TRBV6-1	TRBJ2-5	CASSETSIQTQYF
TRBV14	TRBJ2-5	CASSQSFSTLQETQYF
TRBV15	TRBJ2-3	CATSRAASTDTQYF
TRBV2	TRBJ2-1	CASNSGTDNEQFF
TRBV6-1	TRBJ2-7	CASRATGGTYEQYF
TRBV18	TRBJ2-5	CASSPTTVSGYQETQYF
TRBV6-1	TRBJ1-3	CASSGAGLGNTIYF
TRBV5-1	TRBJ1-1	CASSYGTANTEAFF
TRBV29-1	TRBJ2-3	CSVVGGGSTDTQYF
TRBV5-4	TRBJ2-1	CASSSRTSGRVGGEQFF
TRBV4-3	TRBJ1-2	CASSQVRSGSDGYTF
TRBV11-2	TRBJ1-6	CASSPPASPLHF
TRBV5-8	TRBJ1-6	CASSFRGDNSPLHF
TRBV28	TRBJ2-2	CASSFRGQVTGELFF